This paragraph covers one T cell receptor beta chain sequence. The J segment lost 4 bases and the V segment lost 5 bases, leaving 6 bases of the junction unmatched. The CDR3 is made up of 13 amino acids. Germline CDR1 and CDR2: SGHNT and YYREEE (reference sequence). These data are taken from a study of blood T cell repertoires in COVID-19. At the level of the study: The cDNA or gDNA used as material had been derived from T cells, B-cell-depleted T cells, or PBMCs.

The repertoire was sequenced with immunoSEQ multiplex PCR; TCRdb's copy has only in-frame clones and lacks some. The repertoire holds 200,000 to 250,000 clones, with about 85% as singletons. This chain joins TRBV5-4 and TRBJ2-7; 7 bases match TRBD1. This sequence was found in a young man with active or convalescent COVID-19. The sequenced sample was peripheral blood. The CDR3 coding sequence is TGTGCCAGCAGTCCGGGACAGACTTACGAGCAGTACTTC. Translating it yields CASSPGQTYEQYF.